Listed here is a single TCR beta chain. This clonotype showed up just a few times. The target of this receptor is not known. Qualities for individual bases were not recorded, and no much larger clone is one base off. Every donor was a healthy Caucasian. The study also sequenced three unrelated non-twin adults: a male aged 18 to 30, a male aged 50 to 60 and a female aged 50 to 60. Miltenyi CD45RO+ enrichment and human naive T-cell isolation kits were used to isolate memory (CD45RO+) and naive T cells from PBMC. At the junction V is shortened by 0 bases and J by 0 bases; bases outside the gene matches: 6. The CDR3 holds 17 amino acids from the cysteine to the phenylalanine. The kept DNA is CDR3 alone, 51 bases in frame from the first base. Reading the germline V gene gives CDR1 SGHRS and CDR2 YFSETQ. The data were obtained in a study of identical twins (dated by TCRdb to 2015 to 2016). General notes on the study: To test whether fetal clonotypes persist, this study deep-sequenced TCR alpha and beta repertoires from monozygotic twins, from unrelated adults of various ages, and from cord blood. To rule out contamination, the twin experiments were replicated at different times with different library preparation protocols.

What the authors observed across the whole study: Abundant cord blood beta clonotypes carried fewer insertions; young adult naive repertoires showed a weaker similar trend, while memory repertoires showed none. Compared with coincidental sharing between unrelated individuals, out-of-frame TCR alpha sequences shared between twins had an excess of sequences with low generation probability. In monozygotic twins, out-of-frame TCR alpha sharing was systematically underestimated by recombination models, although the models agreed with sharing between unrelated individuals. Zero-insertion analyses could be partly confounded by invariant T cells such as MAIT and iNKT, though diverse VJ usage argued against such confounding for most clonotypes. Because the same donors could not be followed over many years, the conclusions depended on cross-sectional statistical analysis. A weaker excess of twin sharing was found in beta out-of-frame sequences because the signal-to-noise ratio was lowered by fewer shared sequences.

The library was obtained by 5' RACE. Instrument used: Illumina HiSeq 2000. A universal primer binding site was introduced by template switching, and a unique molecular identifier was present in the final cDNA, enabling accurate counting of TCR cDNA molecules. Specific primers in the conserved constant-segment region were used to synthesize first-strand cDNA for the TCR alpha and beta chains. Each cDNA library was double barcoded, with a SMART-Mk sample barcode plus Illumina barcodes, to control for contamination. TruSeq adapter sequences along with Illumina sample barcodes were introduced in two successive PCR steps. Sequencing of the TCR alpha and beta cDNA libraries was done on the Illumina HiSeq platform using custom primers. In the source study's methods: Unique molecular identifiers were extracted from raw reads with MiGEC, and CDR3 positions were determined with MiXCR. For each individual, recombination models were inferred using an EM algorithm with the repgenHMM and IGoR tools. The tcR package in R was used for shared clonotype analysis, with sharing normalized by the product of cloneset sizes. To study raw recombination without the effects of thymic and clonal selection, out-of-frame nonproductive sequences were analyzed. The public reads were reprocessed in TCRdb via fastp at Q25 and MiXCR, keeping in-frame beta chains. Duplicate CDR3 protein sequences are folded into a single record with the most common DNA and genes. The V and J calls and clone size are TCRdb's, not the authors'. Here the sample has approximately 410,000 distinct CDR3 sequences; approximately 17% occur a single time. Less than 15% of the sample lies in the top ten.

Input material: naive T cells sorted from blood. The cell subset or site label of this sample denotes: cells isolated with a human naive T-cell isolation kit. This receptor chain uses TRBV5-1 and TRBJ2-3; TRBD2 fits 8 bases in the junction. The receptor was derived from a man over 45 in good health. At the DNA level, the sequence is TGCGCCAGCAGCTTGGGTGTAGCGGGGAGAAGCACAGATACGCAGTATTTT. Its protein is CASSLGVAGRSTDTQYF.